The source of this TCR beta chain is a study of T cells expressing NK-cell markers. TCRdb re-called the 5' RACE reads and catalogs CDR3 proteins one per entry, DNA excluded. The data show about 380,000 distinct CDR3 sequences, and the top ten clones hold roughly 5.2%. This CDR3 has 16 amino acids. The germline gives CDR1 MNHNS, CDR2 SASEGT. Note on this clonotype: Antigen unknown.

Study results and caveats: The study found these clonotypes also leading the CD3+CD56-NKG2C+ fraction in a few donors. About 1.0-8% of CD8+ T cells in roughly six donors belonged to dominant NKG2C+ clonotypes.

Sequenced sample: blood T cells: a sorted CD56 or NKG2C T cell subset, CD4+ or CD8+ T cells, or bulk PBMC T cells (not recorded which). This sequence originates from a man aged 18 to 69 in good health. V and J are TRBV6-1 and TRBJ2-3; TCRdb proposes TRBD2, but this gene call is untestable without DNA. The CDR3 spells CASSEILAGGTDTQYF.